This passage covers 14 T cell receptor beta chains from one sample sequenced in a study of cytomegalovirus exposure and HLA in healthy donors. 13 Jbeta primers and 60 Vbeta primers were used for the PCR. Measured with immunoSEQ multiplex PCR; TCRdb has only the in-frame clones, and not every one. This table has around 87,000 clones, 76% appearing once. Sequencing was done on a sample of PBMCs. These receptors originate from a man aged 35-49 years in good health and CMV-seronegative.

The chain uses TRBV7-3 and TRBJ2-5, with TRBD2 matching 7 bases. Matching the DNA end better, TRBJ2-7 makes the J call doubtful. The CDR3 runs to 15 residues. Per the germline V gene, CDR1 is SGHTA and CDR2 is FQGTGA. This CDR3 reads CASSRLAAPPYEQYF. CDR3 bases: TGTGCCAGCAGCCGTCTAGCGGCACCACCCTACGAGCAGTACTTC.

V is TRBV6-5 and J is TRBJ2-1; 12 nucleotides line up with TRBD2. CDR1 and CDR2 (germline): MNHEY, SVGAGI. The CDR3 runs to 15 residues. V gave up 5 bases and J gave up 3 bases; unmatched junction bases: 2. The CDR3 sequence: CASSLAGGVYNEQFF. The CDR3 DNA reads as TGTGCCAGCAGTCTAGCGGGGGGGGTCTACAATGAGCAGTTCTTC.

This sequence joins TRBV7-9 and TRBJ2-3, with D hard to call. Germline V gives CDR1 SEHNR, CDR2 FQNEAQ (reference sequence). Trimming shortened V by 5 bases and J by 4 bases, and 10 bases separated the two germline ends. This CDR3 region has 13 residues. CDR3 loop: CASSLLFSDTQYF. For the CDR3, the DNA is TGTGCCAGCAGCCTATTATTCTCAGATACGCAGTATTTT.

In nucleotides, the CDR3 is TGTGCCAGCAGTTACTCCCAGGGGACCTACGAGCAGTACTTC. Its protein is CASSYSQGTYEQYF. This rearrangement joins TRBV6-6 to TRBJ2-7; TRBD1 might be the D (6 bases). Per the germline V gene, CDR1 is MNHNY and CDR2 is SVGAGI (reference sequence). The V end lost 0 bases, the J end lost 2 bases, and 8 bases lay between the germline ends. CDR3 length: 14 amino acids.

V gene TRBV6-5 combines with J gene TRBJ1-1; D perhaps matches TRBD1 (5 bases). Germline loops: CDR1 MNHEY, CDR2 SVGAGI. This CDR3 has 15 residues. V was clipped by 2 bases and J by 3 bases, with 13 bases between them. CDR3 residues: CASSYDSSKYTEAFF. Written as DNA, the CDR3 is TGTGCCAGCAGTTACGACAGTAGCAAGTACACTGAAGCTTTCTTT.

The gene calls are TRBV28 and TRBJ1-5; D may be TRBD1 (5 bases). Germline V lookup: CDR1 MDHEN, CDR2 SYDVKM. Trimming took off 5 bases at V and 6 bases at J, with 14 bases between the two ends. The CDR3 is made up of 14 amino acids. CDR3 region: CASSVAGGGQPQHF. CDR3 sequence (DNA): TGTGCCAGCAGTGTCGCGGGGGGGGGTCAGCCCCAGCATTTT.

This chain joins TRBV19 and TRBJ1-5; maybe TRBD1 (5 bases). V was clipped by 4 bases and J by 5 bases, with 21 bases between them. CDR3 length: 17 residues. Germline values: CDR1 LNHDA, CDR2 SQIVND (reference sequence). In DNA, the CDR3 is TGTGCCAGTAGTACCACGCCGGACGGGGGGTACGATCAGCCCCAGCATTTT. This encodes CASSTTPDGGYDQPQHF.

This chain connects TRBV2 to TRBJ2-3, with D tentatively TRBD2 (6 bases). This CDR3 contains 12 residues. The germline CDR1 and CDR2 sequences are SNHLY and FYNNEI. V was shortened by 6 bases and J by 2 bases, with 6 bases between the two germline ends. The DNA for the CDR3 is TGTGCCAGCAGGGACTACACAGATACGCAGTATTTT. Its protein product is CASRDYTDTQYF.

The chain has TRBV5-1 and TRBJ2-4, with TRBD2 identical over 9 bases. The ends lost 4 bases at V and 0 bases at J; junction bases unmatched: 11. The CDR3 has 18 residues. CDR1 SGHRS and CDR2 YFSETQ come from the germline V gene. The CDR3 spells CASSVLAGGVLAKNIQYF. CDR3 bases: TGCGCCAGCAGCGTCCTTGCGGGGGGGGTCCTAGCCAAAAACATTCAGTACTTC.

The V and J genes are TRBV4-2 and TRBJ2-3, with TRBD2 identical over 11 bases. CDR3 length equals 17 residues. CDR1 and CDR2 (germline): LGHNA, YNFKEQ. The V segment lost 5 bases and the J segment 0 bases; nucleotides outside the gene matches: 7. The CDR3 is CASSGLAGIRSTDTQYF. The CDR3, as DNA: TGTGCCAGCAGCGGACTAGCGGGCATAAGAAGCACAGATACGCAGTATTTT.

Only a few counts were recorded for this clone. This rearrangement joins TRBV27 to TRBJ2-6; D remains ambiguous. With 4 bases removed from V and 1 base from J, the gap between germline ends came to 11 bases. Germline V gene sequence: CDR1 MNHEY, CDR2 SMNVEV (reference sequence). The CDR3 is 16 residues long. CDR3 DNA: TGTGCCAGCAGTTCCCTTTCCCCTTCTGGGGCCAACGTCCTGACTTTC. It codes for CASSSLSPSGANVLTF.

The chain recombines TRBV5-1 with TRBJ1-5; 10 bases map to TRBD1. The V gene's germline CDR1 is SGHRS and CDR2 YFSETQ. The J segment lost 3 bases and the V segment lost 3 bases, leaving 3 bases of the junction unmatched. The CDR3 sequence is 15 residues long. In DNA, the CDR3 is TGCGCCAGCAGCTCAGGGACAGGGGACAATCAGCCCCAGCATTTT. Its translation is CASSSGTGDNQPQHF.

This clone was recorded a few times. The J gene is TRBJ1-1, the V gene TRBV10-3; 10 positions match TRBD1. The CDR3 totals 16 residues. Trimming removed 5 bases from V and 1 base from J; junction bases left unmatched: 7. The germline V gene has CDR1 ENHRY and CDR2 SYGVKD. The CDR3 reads CAISLGQGRTNTEAFF. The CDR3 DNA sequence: TGTGCCATCAGTCTGGGACAGGGGAGGACGAACACTGAAGCTTTCTTT.

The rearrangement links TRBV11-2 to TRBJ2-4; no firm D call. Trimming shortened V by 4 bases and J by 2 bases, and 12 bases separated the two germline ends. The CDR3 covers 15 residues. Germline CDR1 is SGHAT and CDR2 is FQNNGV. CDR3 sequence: CASSSIRISKNIQYF. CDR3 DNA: TGTGCCAGCAGCTCAATCAGGATATCCAAAAACATTCAGTACTTC.